This TCR beta chain emerged from a study of T cell responses to AZD1222 COVID-19 vaccine. Broader study findings: Spike-specific TCR breadth and depth both grew after two AZD1222 doses. Regions 160-218 and 743-854 held dominance among vaccine-associated CD4 TCRs, which spanned spike. Within unmutated variant regions lay the reported targets of nearly half of spike-specific TCRs. White British ancestry dominated among donors, who included more females, and clonal diversity was possibly underestimated.

Here immunoSEQ multiplex PCR was the method, and the copy in TCRdb shows in-frame clones only, minus some. The data show 130,000 to 150,000 clones, approximately 90% seen once. As for this clone: Its antigen remains unidentified.

The sequencing used peripheral blood, collected on day 0 of AZD1222 vaccination. The clonotype comes from an adult in good health.

CDR3 region: CASSLQSGNYGYTF. CDR3 DNA: TGTGCCAGCAGCCTCCAGAGCGGTAACTATGGCTACACCTTC. This sequence joins TRBV9 and TRBJ1-2, with D unclear. There are 14 residues in the CDR3. Germline CDR1 is SGDLS and CDR2 is YYNGEE. V was cut by 4 bases and J by 1 base, with 11 bases left in between.